The 18 T cell receptor beta chains below all came from one sample that was sequenced in a study of cytomegalovirus exposure and HLA in healthy donors. Primers included in the PCR were 60 Vbeta and 13 Jbeta primers. The table came from immunoSEQ multiplex PCR; TCRdb's copy has only in-frame clones and leaves some out. The data show 130,000 or so clones, less than 80% seen once. Sequencing was carried out using PBMCs. These receptors were taken from a man aged 35 to 55 in good health and CMV-seropositive.

The chain joins TRBV5-6 to TRBJ2-5; 8 bases match TRBD1. In germline, CDR1 is SGHDT, CDR2 YYEEEE. This CDR3 spans 17 amino acids. With 3 bases clipped from V and 0 bases from J, the junction kept 10 bases outside the gene matches. The CDR3 region has the DNA TGTGCCAGCAGCTCGCTCGAACAGGGGGAGAACCAAGAGACCCAGTACTTC. This sequence encodes CASSSLEQGENQETQYF. Combining the CDR3 with reference TRBV5-6 and TRBJ2-5 gives the whole variable domain DAGVTQSPTHLIKTRGQQVTLRCSPKSGHDTVSWYQQALGQGPQFIFQYYEEEERQRGNFPDRFSGHQFPNYSSELNVNALLLGDSALYLCASSSLEQGENQETQYFGPGTRLLVL.

The chain is built from TRBV5-5 and TRBJ2-7, with a possible D match to TRBD1 (5 bases). CDR3 length equals 14 residues. V shed 4 bases and J shed 0 bases, with 11 bases lying between them. Germline CDR1 SGHKS, CDR2 YYEKEE (reference sequence). In nucleotides, the CDR3 is TGTGCCAGCAGCCCAGGGTGGAGCTCCTACGAGCAGTACTTC. It is translated as CASSPGWSSYEQYF.

The chain joins TRBV5-6 to TRBJ2-2, with 7 bases matching TRBD1. There are 16 residues in the CDR3. V lost 1 base and J lost 3; bases outside the gene matches: 6. Germline values: CDR1 SGHDT, CDR2 YYEEEE. CDR3 sequence reads: CASSLPQGEDTGELFF. DNA of the CDR3: TGTGCCAGCAGCTTGCCCCAGGGGGAAGACACCGGGGAGCTGTTTTTT.

This clone was observed a handful of times. The chain joins TRBV7-9 to TRBJ1-5; 7 bases are shared with TRBD1. Germline lookup yields CDR1 SEHNR and CDR2 FQNEAQ (reference sequence). This CDR3 has 15 residues. The junction had 6 bases not matched to a gene; V was cut back by 5 bases and J by 2 bases. DNA for the CDR3: TGTGCCAGCAGCCCCGACAGGGTGGGCAATCAGCCCCAGCATTTT. It translates to CASSPDRVGNQPQHF. Full variable domain (remainder filled in from reference TRBV7-9 and TRBJ1-5): DTGVSQNPRHKITKRGQNVTFRCDPISEHNRLYWYRQTLGQGPEFLTYFQNEAQLEKSRLLSDRFSAERPKGSFSTLEIQRTEQGDSAMYLCASSPDRVGNQPQHFGDGTRLSIL.

J is TRBJ2-7 and V is TRBV28, with a weak D call TRBD1 (5 bases). The V end was cut by 3 bases, the J end by 6 bases, with 12 bases between. This CDR3 region has 13 residues. Germline assignment: CDR1 MDHEN and CDR2 SYDVKM. CDR3 in amino acids: CASSFYWTIEQYF. In nucleotides, the CDR3 is TGTGCCAGCAGTTTCTATTGGACAATCGAGCAGTACTTC.

The chain has TRBV5-4 and TRBJ1-3; no firm D call. CDR3 length: 14 amino acids. CDR1 is SGHNT and CDR2 is YYREEE in the germline V gene (reference sequence). Between the trimmed V and J ends, which lost 3 bases and 0 bases, there was a span of 7 bases. CDR3 coding DNA: TGTGCCAGCAGCTCACGACTCTCTGGAAACACCATATATTTT. Its protein is CASSSRLSGNTIYF.

The CDR3 loop reads CASSTRTATDTQYF. In nucleotides, the CDR3 is TGTGCCAGCAGTACACGGACAGCAACAGATACGCAGTATTTT. The rearrangement links TRBV6-5 to TRBJ2-3; a weak D match, TRBD1 (6 bases). Germline V gives CDR1 MNHEY, CDR2 SVGAGI. The CDR3 is 14 residues long. Deletions cut 5 bases from V and 3 bases from J, with 12 bases between.

The chain has TRBV30 and TRBJ2-5, with D possibly matching TRBD2 (5 bases). Germline V gives CDR1 GTSNPN, CDR2 SVGIG (reference sequence). This CDR3 region has 15 residues. Trimming took off 0 bases at V and 1 base at J, with 12 bases between the two ends. The CDR3 spells CAWSVAEASQETQYF. In DNA, the CDR3 is TGTGCCTGGAGTGTAGCGGAAGCCAGCCAAGAGACCCAGTACTTC.

The chain combines TRBV5-1 with TRBJ1-3; a weak D match, TRBD1 (5 bases). The CDR3 has 13 residues. V was clipped by 4 bases and J by 3 bases, with 8 bases between them. The germline gives CDR1 SGHRS, CDR2 YFSETQ. The CDR3 sequence is CASSPQGGNTIYF. CDR3 coding DNA: TGCGCCAGCAGCCCCCAGGGTGGAAACACCATATATTTT.

On this clone itself: This may be a read error: a much more frequent sequence differs by one nucleotide. The rearrangement links TRBV2 to TRBJ1-5; 8 bases match TRBD1. The CDR3 is 13 residues long. Germline V gene sequence: CDR1 SNHLY, CDR2 FYNNEI. V lost 6 bases and J lost 2; bases outside the gene matches: 0. The CDR3 loop reads CASRTGGNQPQHF. The CDR3 region has the DNA TGTGCCAGCAGGACAGGGGGCAATCAGCCCCAGCATTTT.

V usage is TRBV27 and J usage is TRBJ2-7; D possibly corresponds to TRBD2 (7 bases). V dropped 2 bases and J dropped 0 bases, with 11 bases sitting between them. The CDR3 consists of 15 residues. Germline values: CDR1 MNHEY, CDR2 SMNVEV (reference sequence). DNA of the CDR3: TGTGCCAGCAGTTTACGGGGGGCAAGCTCCTACGAGCAGTACTTC. Translating gives CASSLRGASSYEQYF.

The sample holds a few counts of this clone. The genes are TRBV28 and TRBJ2-2, with D tentatively TRBD1 (6 bases). V gave up 7 bases and J gave up 2 bases, with 8 bases separating them. This CDR3 contains 13 residues. Germline loops: CDR1 MDHEN, CDR2 SYDVKM. The CDR3 DNA reads TGTGCCAGCACAGGGGTAAACACCGGGGAGCTGTTTTTT. Encoded protein: CASTGVNTGELFF. Full variable domain (rest looked up from reference TRBV28 and TRBJ2-2): DVKVTQSSRYLVKRTGEKVFLECVQDMDHENMFWYRQDPGLGLRLIYFSYDVKMKEKGDIPEGYSVSREKKERFSLILESASTNQTSMYLCASTGVNTGELFFGEGSRLTVL.

This clone was seen only a few times. The genes are TRBV30 and TRBJ1-5; D perhaps matches TRBD1 (5 bases). Germline CDR1 GTSNPN, CDR2 SVGIG (reference sequence). The CDR3 consists of 17 residues. Between the trimmed V and J ends, which lost 4 bases and 7 bases, there was a span of 26 bases. This chain's CDR3 is CAWTEGGTLTGLQPQHF. Written as DNA, the CDR3 is TGTGCCTGGACGGAAGGAGGGACCTTAACTGGCCTCCAGCCCCAGCATTTT.

The genes are TRBV15 and TRBJ2-2, with D possibly matching TRBD1 (5 bases). Germline CDR1 LNHNV, CDR2 YYDKDF (reference sequence). This CDR3 spans 15 amino acids. V shed 0 bases and J shed 8 bases, with 13 bases lying between them. The CDR3 DNA reads TGTGCCACCAGCAGAGATTGGGCAGGGTTGGGGGAGCTGTTTTTT. Encoded protein: CATSRDWAGLGELFF. The variable domain in full, completed from reference TRBV15 and TRBJ2-2, reads DAMVIQNPRYQVTQFGKPVTLSCSQTLNHNVMYWYQQKSSQAPKLLFHYYDKDFNNEADTPDNFQSRRPNTSFCFLDIRSPGLGDTAMYLCATSRDWAGLGELFFGEGSRLTVL.

The chain carries TRBV7-2 and TRBJ1-1; no definite D call. There are 14 residues in the CDR3. The germline gives CDR1 SGHTA, CDR2 FQGNSA. V was pared by 5 bases and J by 4 bases, with 14 bases between. CDR3 nucleotides: TGTGCCAGCAGCCGCGCTTTGGTACGCACTGAAGCTTTCTTT. Its protein is CASSRALVRTEAFF.

This clone showed up just once. This chain uses TRBV5-1 with TRBJ1-3; maybe TRBD1 (6 bases). Germline CDR1 is SGHRS and CDR2 is YFSETQ. The V end was cut by 0 bases, the J end by 2 bases, with 9 bases between. The CDR3 runs 15 residues. The CDR3 protein is CASSLDGQPGNTIYF. The CDR3, as DNA: TGCGCCAGCAGCTTGGATGGACAGCCTGGAAACACCATATATTTT.

The rearrangement uses TRBV7-8 and TRBJ2-3; D is possibly TRBD2 (6 bases). V lost 4 bases and J lost 1, with 12 bases in between. The CDR3 extends over 15 amino acids. Germline V CDR1 and CDR2: SGHVS, FQNEAQ. Written as DNA, the CDR3 is TGTGCCAGCAGCTCCGGGACTCTCGGCACAGATACGCAGTATTTT. Translated: CASSSGTLGTDTQYF.

This chain joins TRBV28 and TRBJ2-7; 7 nucleotides line up with TRBD1. Germline-derived CDR1 and CDR2 are MDHEN and SYDVKM. With V trimmed by 5 bases and J by 3 bases, 10 bases remained unmatched. This CDR3 comprises 15 residues. CDR3: CASSRDREVDYEQYF. CDR3 DNA sequence: TGTGCCAGCAGTCGAGACAGGGAAGTTGACTACGAGCAGTACTTC.